A single sample gave rise to the 15 T cell receptor beta chains below, sequenced in a study of blood T cells in healthy people across ages. Alongside a J-beta primer mix, a sample-barcoded 5' primer served in a second PCR lasting roughly 7 to 11 cycles. TCRdb itself ran the 5' RACE reads through MiXCR, one entry per CDR3 protein. The table has 1.5 million to 2 million distinct CDR3 sequences, 28% seen once. Sequences were obtained from blood. These TCRs come from a woman aged 25-40 years in good health.

This clonotype was observed at least ten times. For the CDR3, the DNA is TGTGCCAGCAGCCCTGAGCGTAATGAGCAGTTCTTC. It translates to CASSPERNEQFF. V usage is TRBV12-3 or TRBV12-4 and J usage is TRBJ2-1; D is unresolved. This CDR3 contains 12 residues. Trimming cost V 6 bases and J 7 bases, with 10 bases left between them.

This sequence joins TRBV12-3 or TRBV12-4 and TRBJ2-3, with 7 bases identical to TRBD2. The CDR3 contains 15 residues. V dropped 6 bases and J dropped 9; count of bases not matched to a gene: 15. The CDR3 DNA reads TGTGCCAGCAGGCCCCGTGGGGGGGATTTTTACACGCAGTATTTT. Protein product: CASRPRGGDFYTQYF.

V usage is TRBV10-3 and J usage is TRBJ2-2; D unclear. The CDR3 runs 14 residues. The V end lost 8 bases, the J end lost 5 bases, and 15 bases lay between the germline ends. Germline assignment: CDR1 ENHRY and CDR2 SYGVKD. CDR3 bases: TGTGCCATCCCATCGTCTTCTAGGACCGGGGAGCTGTTTTTT. Its protein is CAIPSSSRTGELFF.

The V call is TRBV20-1, the J call TRBJ2-1; TRBD2 aligns across 8 bases. Germline trimming cut 1 base from V and 6 bases from J; bases unmatched to any gene: 14. CDR1 and CDR2 from the germline V gene are DFQATT and SNEGSKA (reference sequence). The CDR3 has 17 residues. The CDR3 spells CSARATSGSGSVNEQFF. CDR3 sequence (DNA): TGCAGTGCTAGAGCCACCTCGGGGAGCGGGAGTGTCAATGAGCAGTTCTTC.

This chain links TRBV10-3 with TRBJ1-2; no definite D call. The V end lost 3 bases, the J end lost 2 bases, and 13 bases lay between the germline ends. CDR3 length equals 15 residues. CDR1 is ENHRY, CDR2 SYGVKD, per germline. CDR3 nucleotides: TGTGCCATCAGTGAACAAAGAGACTTAAACTATGGCTACACCTTC. This sequence encodes CAISEQRDLNYGYTF.

This clonotype has only a few counts. This sequence joins TRBV10-3 and TRBJ2-2; D is perhaps TRBD2 (5 bases). The CDR3 consists of 13 residues. The ends were cut back, 7 bases at V and 3 bases at J, with 9 bases in the middle. CDR1 is ENHRY, CDR2 SYGVKD, per germline. The CDR3 loop is CAIKSSDTGELFF. The CDR3 DNA is TGTGCCATCAAGAGTAGCGACACCGGGGAGCTGTTTTTT.

This clonotype was detected a few times. The chain has TRBV5-1 and TRBJ2-7; D remains ambiguous. The V gene's germline CDR1 is SGHRS and CDR2 YFSETQ. The CDR3 extends over 11 amino acids. The V end lost 3 bases, the J end lost 6 bases, and 7 bases lay between the germline ends. The chain's CDR3 is CASSSDFEQYF. CDR3 in DNA: TGCGCCAGCAGCTCCGATTTCGAGCAGTACTTC.

This clonotype was picked up a small number of times. The chain recombines TRBV20-1 with TRBJ2-3; the D gene is possibly TRBD2 (5 bases). This CDR3 region has 14 residues. V was pared by 1 base and J by 3 bases, with 11 bases between. The germline CDR1 and CDR2 sequences are DFQATT and SNEGSKA (reference sequence). In nucleotides, the CDR3 is TGCAGTGCTAGAGGTTCTTCGGGGACAGATACGCAGTATTTT. Protein sequence: CSARGSSGTDTQYF.

Only a few counts were recorded for this clonotype. J is TRBJ2-3 and V is TRBV5-1, with 9 bases matching TRBD1. Unmatched junction bases numbered 18, after V lost 10 bases and J lost 3 bases. Germline assignment: CDR1 SGHRS and CDR2 YFSETQ. The CDR3 has 17 residues. DNA for the CDR3: TGCGCCTCGAGAGAGGGGACAGGGATTTTTGGAACAGATACGCAGTATTTT. This gives the protein CASREGTGIFGTDTQYF. The full variable domain, with the rest looked up from reference TRBV5-1 and TRBJ2-3, is KAGVTQTPRYLIKTRGQQVTLSCSPISGHRSVSWYQQTPGQGLQFLFEYFSETQRNKGNFPGRFSGRQFSNSRSEMNVSTLELGDSALYLCASREGTGIFGTDTQYFGPGTRLTVL.

The J gene is TRBJ1-2, the V gene TRBV3-1; D not resolved. Trimming took off 3 bases at V and 0 bases at J, with 8 bases between the two ends. Per germline, CDR1 LGHDT and CDR2 YNNKEL (reference sequence). The CDR3 has 14 amino acids. CDR3 loop: CASSQIGPNYGYTF. DNA for the CDR3: TGTGCCAGCAGCCAGATAGGGCCTAACTATGGCTACACCTTC.

This clonotype was found a few times. The chain uses TRBV7-9 and TRBJ1-1, with D uncertain. The length of the CDR3 is 16 residues. V shed 2 bases and J shed 0 bases, with 13 bases lying between them. The germline CDR1 and CDR2 sequences are SEHNR and FQNEAQ (reference sequence). The CDR3 reads CASSLRAASLNTEAFF. CDR3 sequence (DNA): TGTGCCAGCAGCTTACGGGCAGCAAGCCTGAACACTGAAGCTTTCTTT.

This clonotype turned up a few times. This chain uses TRBV2 with TRBJ1-2; D gene ambiguous. Per germline, CDR1 SNHLY and CDR2 FYNNEI. This CDR3 is 13 amino acids long. The V gene lost 1 base and the J gene lost 7 bases, with 10 bases spanning the gap. This CDR3 reads CASSEGVVGGYTF. The CDR3 nucleotides are TGTGCCAGCAGTGAAGGGGTGGTCGGTGGCTACACCTTC.

This clonotype was seen ten or more times. The chain uses TRBV29-1 and TRBJ2-7; 8 nucleotides line up with TRBD1. J lost 4 bases, V lost 8 bases, and 7 bases had no gene match. The germline V gene has CDR1 SQVTM and CDR2 ANQGSEA. The CDR3 spans 12 residues. The CDR3 region has the DNA TGCAGCTGCGGACAGGGAGAGTACGAGCAGTACTTC. Translation gives CSCGQGEYEQYF.

This clonotype came up a few times. The chain combines TRBV6-1 with TRBJ1-2; D is unresolved. Trimming pared 2 bases from V and 3 bases from J, leaving 7 bases between. Germline V gives CDR1 MNHNS, CDR2 SASEGT. There are 13 residues in the CDR3. For the CDR3, the DNA is TGTGCCAGCAGTGAACGGGAGGACTATGGCTACACCTTC. Residues: CASSEREDYGYTF.

The chain is built from TRBV24-1 and TRBJ2-1; D perhaps matches TRBD2 (7 bases). This CDR3 comprises 18 residues. V was pared by 5 bases and J by 5 bases, with 24 bases between. Germline values: CDR1 KGHDR, CDR2 SFDVKD. Here the CDR3 DNA reads TGTGCCACCAGTGGGTCCCGAAGGGGGGGGATTTTGGACAATGAGCAGTTCTTC. Encoded protein: CATSGSRRGGILDNEQFF.